This T cell receptor (beta chain) is drawn from a study of T cell responses to AZD1222 COVID-19 vaccine. Whole-study findings and limits: The study found Spike-specific TCR breadth and depth rose after two AZD1222 doses. Distributed over spike, vaccine-associated CD4 TCRs predominated at 160-218 and 743-854.

A word on this clone: Its antigen is unidentified.

This CDR3 contains 15 residues. The V segment lost 3 bases and the J segment 5 bases; nucleotides outside the gene matches: 9. CDR1 and CDR2 (germline): LNHDA, SQIVND (reference sequence). Produced via immunoSEQ multiplex PCR; TCRdb's table is partial and in-frame only. Among 130,000 or so clones listed, about 89% were seen once. The TCR sequence derives from an adult in good health. The J gene is TRBJ1-2, the V gene TRBV19; 7 nucleotides line up with TRBD1. The starting material was peripheral blood, obtained on day 0 of AZD1222 vaccination. The CDR3 nucleotides read TGTGCCAGTAGTATCATAACAGGGGCCCTTTATGGCTACACCTTC. Protein product: CASSIITGALYGYTF. The whole variable domain, remainder taken from reference TRBV19 and TRBJ1-2, is DGGITQSPKYLFRKEGQNVTLSCEQNLNHDAMYWYRQDPGQGLRLIYYSQIVNDFQKGDIAEGYSVSREKKESFPLTVTSAQKNPTAFYLCASSIITGALYGYTFGSGTRLTVV.